These 9 T cell receptor beta chains were sequenced from one sample in a study of CD8+CD57+ T cells in acquired aplastic anemia. Genomic DNA acted as the template from which TCR beta VDJ combination and CDR3 sequence profiling were carried out. TCRdb called the reads again in MiXCR, with one record for every CDR3 protein. Of hundreds of thousands of distinct CDR3 sequences listed, around 68% were seen once; the top ten hold 4%. Sequencing was done on a sample of sorted CD4+, CD8+, or CD8+CD57+ T cells (not recorded which) from PBMCs. The receptor set was obtained from a human donor in good health, serving as a control.

V and J are TRBV7-9 and TRBJ2-2, with 8 bases identical to TRBD2. J gave up 17 bases and V 5 bases, and 19 bases lay outside the gene matches. This CDR3 is 15 amino acids long. From germline, CDR1 is SEHNR and CDR2 FQNEAQ (reference sequence). CDR3 DNA sequence: TGTGCCAGCAGCGAGGACGAGCGGGGGACACCAAGAGACTTTTTT. Its protein product is CASSEDERGTPRDFF.

This rearrangement joins TRBV2 to TRBJ1-2; a possible D gene is TRBD1 (5 bases). Germline-derived CDR1 and CDR2 are SNHLY and FYNNEI. V lost 4 bases, J lost 2 bases, and 11 bases lay in between. The CDR3 covers 14 residues. CDR3 nucleotide sequence: TGTGCCAGCAGTGTTGCAGGGATCAACTATGGCTACACCTTC. The encoded protein is CASSVAGINYGYTF.

This clonotype was counted a single time. The V call is TRBV20-1, the J call TRBJ1-2, with D hard to call. V lost 1 base to trimming and J lost 6 bases, with 15 bases between them. This CDR3 is 14 amino acids long. Germline V gene lookup returns CDR1 DFQATT and CDR2 SNEGSKA (reference sequence). The CDR3 bases are TGCAGTGCTAGAGCCCAGAACACTAAAGATGGCTACACCTTC. Protein: CSARAQNTKDGYTF.

On this clonotype itself: A read error may explain this, as a much larger clone is one base away. The chain is built from TRBV20-1 and TRBJ2-2; TRBD1 agrees at 7 bases. The V gene's germline CDR1 is DFQATT and CDR2 SNEGSKA (reference sequence). This CDR3 is 13 amino acids long. CDR3 sequence reads: CSANQGDTGELVF. CDR3 DNA sequence: TGCAGTGCGAATCAGGGGGACACCGGGGAGCTGGTTTTT.

The chain has TRBV20-1 and TRBJ1-1; D might be TRBD1 (6 bases). The CDR3 runs to 14 residues. Germline V CDR1 and CDR2: DFQATT, SNEGSKA (reference sequence). Trimming took 6 bases from V and 6 from J, leaving 20 bases between them. The CDR3 spells CSAQGGVYNAEAFF. The CDR3 DNA reads as TGCAGTGCCCAAGGGGGGGTATACAATGCTGAAGCTTTCTTT.

In this sample, this clonotype turned up a few times. A much larger clone differs by one base, so this may be a read error. The conserved closing phenylalanine or tryptophan is absent in this CDR3, likely reflecting a read error. This chain joins TRBV13 and TRBJ2-7; TRBD2 agrees at 7 bases. This CDR3 contains 14 residues. V lost 4 bases and J lost 4; bases outside the gene matches: 7. Germline CDR1 and CDR2: PRHDT and FYEKMQ (reference sequence). The CDR3 coding sequence is TGTGCCAGCAGCTCCGGACTAGTTTCGTACGAGCAGTACTCC. Its translation: CASSSGLVSYEQYS.

There are many counts of this clonotype. The rearrangement joins TRBV29-1 to TRBJ2-6, with D perhaps TRBD2 (5 bases). The CDR3 is 14 amino acids. The germline V gene has CDR1 SQVTM and CDR2 ANQGSEA. Trimming took off 6 bases at V and 1 base at J, with 10 bases between the two ends. CDR3 sequence: CSVARGSGANVLTF. CDR3 in DNA: TGCAGCGTCGCACGGGGTTCTGGGGCCAACGTCCTGACTTTC.

Of note for this clonotype: This may come from a read error, since a much larger clone is one base off. The V and J genes are TRBV7-2 and TRBJ2-7, with D maybe TRBD1 (7 bases). Germline CDR1 and CDR2: SGHTA and FQGNSA. Trimming removed 4 bases from V and 4 bases from J, with 26 bases in between. The CDR3 loop spans 18 amino acids. CDR3 coding DNA: TGTGCCAGCAGCTCCTCCTTCTCGGGCAGGGGGGCTCCTTACGAGCAGTACTTC. This codes for CASSSSFSGRGAPYEQYF.

The V gene is TRBV19, the J gene TRBJ2-3; D not resolved. This CDR3 is built from 14 residues. Germline CDR1 and CDR2: LNHDA and SQIVND (reference sequence). The V gene lost 3 bases and the J gene lost 9 bases, with 16 bases spanning the gap. The CDR3 is CASSITPLPGTQYF. The CDR3 nucleotides are TGTGCCAGTAGTATCACCCCACTACCTGGCACGCAGTATTTT.